This TCR beta chain is drawn from a study of cytomegalovirus exposure and HLA in healthy donors. The study's findings and limits: Common viral pathogens were later found to be apparently linked to several of the most significant clusters.

Of note for this clone: Its antigen is not identified.

CDR1 and CDR2 from the germline V gene are SEHNR and FQNEAQ (reference sequence). V was shortened by 6 bases and J by 2 bases, with 14 bases between the two germline ends. The CDR3 sequence is 14 residues long. The PCR contained 60 Vbeta and 13 Jbeta primers. Clones were read by immunoSEQ multiplex PCR, and TCRdb kept only the in-frame ones, dropping some. This sample's table has around 58,000 clones. The sequenced sample consisted of PBMCs. The rearrangement uses TRBV7-9 and TRBJ2-7; D may be TRBD1 (6 bases). The TCR sequence derives from a man aged 50 to 59 in good health and CMV-seropositive. DNA of the CDR3: TGTGCCAGCAGTCACCGGGACACTACCTACGAGCAGTACTTC. Translated: CASSHRDTTYEQYF. Filled out from reference TRBV7-9 and TRBJ2-7, the complete variable domain reads DTGVSQNPRHKITKRGQNVTFRCDPISEHNRLYWYRQTLGQGPEFLTYFQNEAQLEKSRLLSDRFSAERPKGSFSTLEIQRTEQGDSAMYLCASSHRDTTYEQYFGPGTRLTVT.